One and the same sample provided the 10 T cell receptor beta chains below, sequenced in a study of OX40 agonist ivuxolimab in advanced cancers. Preparation of the library involved the immunoSEQ multiplex PCR assay. TCRdb holds this immuneACCESS table with in-frame rearrangements only. Some clones are missing; in checked studies, unresolved V genes explain under half, and the rest has no known cause. The sample includes 50,000 to 60,000 clones, with around nine tenths observed a single time. The ten largest clonotypes hold around 14% of the sample. This sample comprised CD4+ or CD8+ T cells sorted from blood, obtained in a trial of the OX40 agonist ivuxolimab. These receptor sequences come from an adult with an advanced solid tumor such as melanoma, head and neck, liver or kidney cancer.

This sequence joins TRBV4-1 and TRBJ1-5, with D uncertain. The V gene's germline CDR1 is MGHRA and CDR2 YSYEKL. The CDR3 has 15 residues. V lost 0 bases to trimming and J lost 2 bases, with 8 bases between them. The CDR3 DNA sequence: TGCGCCAGCAGCCAAGAAGGTTCAGGCAATCAGCCCCAGCATTTT. Translation gives CASSQEGSGNQPQHF.

This chain links TRBV5-1 with TRBJ1-1; D is unclear. Germline-derived CDR1 and CDR2 are SGHRS and YFSETQ. CDR3 size: 16 residues. The germline V and J ends were trimmed by 4 bases and 0 bases, with 16 bases remaining between them. Here the CDR3 reads CASSLNRHSVNTEAFF. DNA of the CDR3: TGCGCCAGCAGCCTGAATCGGCATTCCGTGAACACTGAAGCTTTCTTT. The full variable domain, its missing parts supplied by reference TRBV5-1 and TRBJ1-1, is KAGVTQTPRYLIKTRGQQVTLSCSPISGHRSVSWYQQTPGQGLQFLFEYFSETQRNKGNFPGRFSGRQFSNSRSEMNVSTLELGDSALYLCASSLNRHSVNTEAFFGQGTRLTVV.

The rearrangement joins TRBV19 to TRBJ2-3; no reliable D call. V was shortened by 8 bases and J by 6 bases, with 15 bases between the two germline ends. Germline V gene lookup returns CDR1 LNHDA and CDR2 SQIVND (reference sequence). CDR3 length: 13 amino acids. For the CDR3, the DNA is TGTGCCAGTGGTGGATCGTCGGTCGATACGCAGTATTTT. It is translated as CASGGSSVDTQYF. The full variable domain, rest sourced from reference TRBV19 and TRBJ2-3, is DGGITQSPKYLFRKEGQNVTLSCEQNLNHDAMYWYRQDPGQGLRLIYYSQIVNDFQKGDIAEGYSVSREKKESFPLTVTSAQKNPTAFYLCASGGSSVDTQYFGPGTRLTVL.

This chain links TRBV9 with TRBJ2-1, with 14 positions matching TRBD2. This CDR3 has 15 residues. V shed 1 base and J 7 bases; nucleotides not matched to a gene: 1. Per germline, CDR1 SGDLS and CDR2 YYNGEE. Here the CDR3 DNA reads TGTGCCAGCAGCGTATGGACTAGCGGGGGGAATGAGCAGTTCTTC. Its translation: CASSVWTSGGNEQFF.

The chain links TRBV5-1 to TRBJ2-7; 10 bases align to TRBD1. In germline, CDR1 is SGHRS, CDR2 YFSETQ. The CDR3 length is 15 residues. Trimming cost V 4 bases and J 1 base; bases outside gene matches: 5. The CDR3 loop reads CASSPGDRGSYEQYF. The DNA of the CDR3 is TGCGCCAGCAGCCCAGGGGACAGGGGTTCCTACGAGCAGTACTTC.

The rearrangement links TRBV10-1 to TRBJ2-7, with a tentative D call TRBD1 (6 bases). CDR3 length: 13 amino acids. CDR1 is WNHNN and CDR2 is SYGVQD in the germline V gene (reference sequence). Trimming took off 3 bases at V and 4 bases at J, with 10 bases between the two ends. The chain's CDR3 is CASSDRDTYEQYF. As DNA, the CDR3 is TGCGCCAGCAGTGACAGGGACACTTACGAGCAGTACTTC.

The chain recombines TRBV28 with TRBJ1-5, with D unresolved. V lost 8 bases to trimming and J lost 0 bases, with 11 bases between them. Looked up from germline, CDR1 is MDHEN and CDR2 is SYDVKM. The CDR3 is 14 amino acids. CDR3 nucleotides: TGTGCCAGCGGAAAGACAAGTAGCAATCAGCCCCAGCATTTT. Translated, it gives CASGKTSSNQPQHF.

V usage is TRBV7-9 and J usage is TRBJ2-3; D call uncertain. The CDR3 has 14 residues. The V end lost 5 bases, the J end lost 1 base, and 10 bases lay between the germline ends. In germline, CDR1 is SEHNR, CDR2 FQNEAQ (reference sequence). The DNA for the CDR3 is TGTGCCAGCAGCCTCAATGATGGCACAGATACGCAGTATTTT. Translated: CASSLNDGTDTQYF. The whole variable domain, filled in from reference TRBV7-9 and TRBJ2-3, reads DTGVSQNPRHKITKRGQNVTFRCDPISEHNRLYWYRQTLGQGPEFLTYFQNEAQLEKSRLLSDRFSAERPKGSFSTLEIQRTEQGDSAMYLCASSLNDGTDTQYFGPGTRLTVL.

This sequence joins TRBV5-1 and TRBJ2-1, with 9 bases aligning to TRBD2. The CDR3 runs to 16 residues. The junction had 11 bases not matched to a gene; V was cut back by 3 bases and J by 7 bases. In germline, CDR1 is SGHRS, CDR2 YFSETQ. Written as DNA, the CDR3 is TGCGCCAGCAGCTGGGGCCCAGCGGGGGGTTTTAATGAGCAGTTCTTC. Residues: CASSWGPAGGFNEQFF.

This chain uses TRBV11-2 with TRBJ2-1, with TRBD1 matching over 7 bases. The CDR3 consists of 15 residues. From germline, CDR1 is SGHAT and CDR2 FQNNGV. Trimming removed 0 bases from V and 6 bases from J; junction bases left unmatched: 5. CDR3 DNA sequence: TGTGCCAGCAGCTTAGAGAGGGGGCTCAGCAATGAGCAGTTCTTC. Translating it yields CASSLERGLSNEQFF.